This T cell receptor (beta chain) came from a study of blood T cell repertoires in COVID-19. Study at large: PBMCs, B-cell-depleted T cells, or T cells were the source of the cDNA or gDNA that made up the material.

Per the study methods: Researchers report that nucleated cell counts were estimated from reference gene primer amplification. Clones were sequenced by immunoSEQ multiplex PCR, and TCRdb holds only the in-frame ones, with some missing. V, J and clone size are those of that table, while D and trimming were read from the DNA. The data show 250,000 to 350,000 clones, about nine tenths seen once. The length of the CDR3 is 15 residues. V trimming: 4 bases; J trimming: 3 bases; junction bases outside the gene matches: 7. Germline CDR1 and CDR2: MDHEN and SYDVKM. The sequence came from a woman aged 25-40 years with active or convalescent COVID-19. The sequencing sample was made of peripheral blood. The V call is TRBV28, the J call TRBJ2-7, with 9 bases that match TRBD2. The CDR3 loop is CASSSPTSGGYEQYF. The CDR3 DNA sequence: TGTGCCAGCAGTTCCCCGACTAGCGGAGGCTACGAGCAGTACTTC. Full variable domain (missing parts from reference TRBV28 and TRBJ2-7): DVKVTQSSRYLVKRTGEKVFLECVQDMDHENMFWYRQDPGLGLRLIYFSYDVKMKEKGDIPEGYSVSREKKERFSLILESASTNQTSMYLCASSSPTSGGYEQYFGPGTRLTVT.